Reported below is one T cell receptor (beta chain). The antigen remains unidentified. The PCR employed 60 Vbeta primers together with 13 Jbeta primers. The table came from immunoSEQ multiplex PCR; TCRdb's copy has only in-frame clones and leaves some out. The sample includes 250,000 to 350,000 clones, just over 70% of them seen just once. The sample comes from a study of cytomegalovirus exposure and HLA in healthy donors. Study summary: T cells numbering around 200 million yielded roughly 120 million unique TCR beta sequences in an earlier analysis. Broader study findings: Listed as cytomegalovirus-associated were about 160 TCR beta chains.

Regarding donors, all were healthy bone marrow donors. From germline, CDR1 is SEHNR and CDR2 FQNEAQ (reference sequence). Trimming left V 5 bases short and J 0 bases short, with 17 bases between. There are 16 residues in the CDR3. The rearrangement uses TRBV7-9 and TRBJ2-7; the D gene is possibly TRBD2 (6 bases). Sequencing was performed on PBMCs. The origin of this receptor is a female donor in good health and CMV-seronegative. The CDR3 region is CASSQETGTASYEQYF. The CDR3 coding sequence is TGTGCCAGCAGCCAAGAGACCGGGACTGCCTCCTACGAGCAGTACTTC.